This TCR beta chain was retrieved from a study of PD-1 and CTLA-4 blockade in melanoma. The V and J ends lost 6 bases and 8 bases respectively, with 7 bases between them. The CDR3 runs 11 residues. Sequencing used immunoSEQ multiplex PCR; TCRdb keeps in-frame clones, though not all of them. Of more than 25,000 clones listed, around nine tenths were seen once; the top ten hold about 8.9%. This chain uses TRBV12-3 or TRBV12-4 with TRBJ1-4, with D maybe TRBD1 (5 bases). This sequence was found in a human donor with melanoma. The specimen comprised CD8+ T cells from peripheral blood, sampled before anti-PD-1 treatment. CDR3 residues: CASRGGEKLFF. CDR3 nucleotides: TGTGCCAGCAGGGGGGGGGAAAAACTGTTTTTT.